These T cell receptor beta chains were read from a single sample in a study of blood T cells in healthy people across ages. A single record per CDR3 protein comes from TCRdb applying MiXCR to the 5' RACE reads. The profile shows roughly 1,800,000 distinct CDR3 sequences, around half of them singletons. The sample was blood. The receptors derive from a woman between 40 and 55 years old in good health. Each CDR3 is given with its conserved first and last residue. D genes are given only for firm matches. Clone size is stated in some rows and not others, as once, few, many or a class when expanded.

d_gene	abundance	j_gene	v_gene	CDR3aa	CDR3nt
TRBD2	-	TRBJ2-5	TRBV20-1	CSATGTSGGEETQYF	TGCAGTGCTACGGGGACTAGCGGGGGGGAAGAGACCCAGTACTTC
TRBD2	-	TRBJ2-1	TRBV14	CASSPPGLPPNEQFF	TGTGCCAGCAGCCCCCCGGGACTACCCCCAAATGAGCAGTTCTTC
-	-	TRBJ1-4	TRBV29-1	CSVEEVGRSNEKLFF	TGCAGCGTTGAAGAGGTGGGACGGTCTAATGAAAAACTGTTTTTT
TRBD1	-	TRBJ2-6	TRBV19	CASKTGVPGANVLTF	TGTGCCAGTAAGACAGGGGTTCCTGGGGCCAACGTCCTGACTTTC
-	few	TRBJ2-1	TRBV6-2/TRBV6-3	CASSYAFRDNEQFF	TGTGCCAGCAGTTACGCGTTCAGGGACAATGAGCAGTTCTTC
TRBD2	few	TRBJ2-7	TRBV7-2	CASSQGLRGEQYF	TGTGCCAGCAGCCAAGGACTGCGGGGGGAGCAGTACTTC
-	-	TRBJ1-2	TRBV6-1	CASSEAITNYGYTF	TGTGCCAGCAGTGAAGCGATTACTAACTATGGCTACACCTTC
-	-	TRBJ2-5	TRBV5-1	CASSLYGGRAETQYF	TGCGCCAGCAGCTTGTATGGGGGCCGTGCAGAGACCCAGTACTTC
-	-	TRBJ1-5	TRBV2	CASSSDRTGGNQPQHF	TGTGCCAGCAGTTCCGACAGGACCGGGGGTAATCAGCCCCAGCATTTT
-	few	TRBJ2-1	TRBV13	CASRSVAGLASYNEQFF	TGTGCCAGCAGATCGGTTGCAGGACTGGCCTCCTACAATGAGCAGTTCTTC
TRBD2	-	TRBJ2-4	TRBV5-1	CASSLYGEGNIQYF	TGCGCCAGCAGCTTGTATGGGGAGGGAAACATTCAGTACTTC
-	-	TRBJ2-1	TRBV6-2/TRBV6-3	CASSYPGSDEQFF	TGTGCCAGCAGTTACCCAGGGTCAGATGAGCAGTTCTTC
-	-	TRBJ2-5	TRBV13	CASSLGHRRSFQETQYF	TGTGCCAGCAGCTTAGGCCATCGACGGAGCTTCCAAGAGACCCAGTACTTC
TRBD1	-	TRBJ1-4	TRBV27	CANSLSAGTGREKLFF	TGTGCCAACAGTCTCTCAGCCGGGACAGGGAGAGAAAAACTGTTTTTT
TRBD1	-	TRBJ2-7	TRBV20-1	CSAMLGQQSYEQYF	TGCAGTGCTATGCTGGGACAGCAGTCCTACGAGCAGTACTTC
TRBD1	few	TRBJ2-7	TRBV6-2/TRBV6-3	CASSYAGTGFYEQYF	TGTGCCAGCAGTTACGCCGGGACAGGTTTTTACGAGCAGTACTTC
-	-	TRBJ2-3	TRBV7-2	CASSSQGVLPTDTQYF	TGTGCCAGCAGCTCACAGGGTGTTCTACCCACAGATACGCAGTATTTT
-	-	TRBJ1-1	TRBV7-2	CASSLSLGDHKAFF	TGTGCCAGCAGCTTATCCCTAGGGGATCACAAAGCTTTCTTT
-	-	TRBJ1-2	TRBV4-3	CASSHEGNRDYGYTF	TGCGCCAGCAGCCATGAGGGGAATCGAGACTATGGCTACACCTTC
-	-	TRBJ1-2	TRBV18	CASSPFDSVYGYTF	TGTGCCAGCTCACCATTCGACAGCGTCTATGGCTACACCTTC
-	-	TRBJ2-5	TRBV27	CASSPLGRRGETQYF	TGTGCCAGCAGTCCCCTGGGGCGGCGGGGAGAGACCCAGTACTTC
TRBD1	-	TRBJ2-3	TRBV24-1	CATSDIVGQGGDTQYF	TGTGCCACCAGTGATATTGTGGGACAGGGTGGAGATACGCAGTATTTT
TRBD1	-	TRBJ1-6	TRBV6-6	CASGSVMGQGIGSPLHF	TGTGCCAGCGGGTCCGTAATGGGACAGGGAATCGGTTCACCCCTCCACTTT
-	-	TRBJ1-6	TRBV7-2	CATRTSSYNSPLHF	TGTGCCACCAGGACGAGCTCCTATAATTCACCCCTCCACTTT
-	-	TRBJ2-5	TRBV6-2/TRBV6-3	CASNRDHKETQYF	TGTGCCAGCAATCGGGACCATAAGGAGACCCAGTACTTC
-	-	TRBJ2-7	TRBV4-3	CASSHSGGQPSYEQYF	TGCGCCAGCAGCCATTCCGGGGGACAGCCCTCCTACGAGCAGTACTTC
TRBD1	few	TRBJ2-7	TRBV6-1	CASSGLDRGLSYEQYF	TGTGCCAGCAGTGGACTCGACAGGGGCCTCTCCTACGAGCAGTACTTC
-	-	TRBJ2-7	TRBV4-1	CASSQEGRGVFSYEQYF	TGCGCCAGCAGCCAAGAGGGGAGGGGGGTCTTCTCCTACGAGCAGTACTTC
TRBD2	-	TRBJ2-7	TRBV28	CASSSTSGGAISYEQYF	TGTGCCAGCAGTTCTACTAGCGGGGGGGCTATTTCCTACGAGCAGTACTTC